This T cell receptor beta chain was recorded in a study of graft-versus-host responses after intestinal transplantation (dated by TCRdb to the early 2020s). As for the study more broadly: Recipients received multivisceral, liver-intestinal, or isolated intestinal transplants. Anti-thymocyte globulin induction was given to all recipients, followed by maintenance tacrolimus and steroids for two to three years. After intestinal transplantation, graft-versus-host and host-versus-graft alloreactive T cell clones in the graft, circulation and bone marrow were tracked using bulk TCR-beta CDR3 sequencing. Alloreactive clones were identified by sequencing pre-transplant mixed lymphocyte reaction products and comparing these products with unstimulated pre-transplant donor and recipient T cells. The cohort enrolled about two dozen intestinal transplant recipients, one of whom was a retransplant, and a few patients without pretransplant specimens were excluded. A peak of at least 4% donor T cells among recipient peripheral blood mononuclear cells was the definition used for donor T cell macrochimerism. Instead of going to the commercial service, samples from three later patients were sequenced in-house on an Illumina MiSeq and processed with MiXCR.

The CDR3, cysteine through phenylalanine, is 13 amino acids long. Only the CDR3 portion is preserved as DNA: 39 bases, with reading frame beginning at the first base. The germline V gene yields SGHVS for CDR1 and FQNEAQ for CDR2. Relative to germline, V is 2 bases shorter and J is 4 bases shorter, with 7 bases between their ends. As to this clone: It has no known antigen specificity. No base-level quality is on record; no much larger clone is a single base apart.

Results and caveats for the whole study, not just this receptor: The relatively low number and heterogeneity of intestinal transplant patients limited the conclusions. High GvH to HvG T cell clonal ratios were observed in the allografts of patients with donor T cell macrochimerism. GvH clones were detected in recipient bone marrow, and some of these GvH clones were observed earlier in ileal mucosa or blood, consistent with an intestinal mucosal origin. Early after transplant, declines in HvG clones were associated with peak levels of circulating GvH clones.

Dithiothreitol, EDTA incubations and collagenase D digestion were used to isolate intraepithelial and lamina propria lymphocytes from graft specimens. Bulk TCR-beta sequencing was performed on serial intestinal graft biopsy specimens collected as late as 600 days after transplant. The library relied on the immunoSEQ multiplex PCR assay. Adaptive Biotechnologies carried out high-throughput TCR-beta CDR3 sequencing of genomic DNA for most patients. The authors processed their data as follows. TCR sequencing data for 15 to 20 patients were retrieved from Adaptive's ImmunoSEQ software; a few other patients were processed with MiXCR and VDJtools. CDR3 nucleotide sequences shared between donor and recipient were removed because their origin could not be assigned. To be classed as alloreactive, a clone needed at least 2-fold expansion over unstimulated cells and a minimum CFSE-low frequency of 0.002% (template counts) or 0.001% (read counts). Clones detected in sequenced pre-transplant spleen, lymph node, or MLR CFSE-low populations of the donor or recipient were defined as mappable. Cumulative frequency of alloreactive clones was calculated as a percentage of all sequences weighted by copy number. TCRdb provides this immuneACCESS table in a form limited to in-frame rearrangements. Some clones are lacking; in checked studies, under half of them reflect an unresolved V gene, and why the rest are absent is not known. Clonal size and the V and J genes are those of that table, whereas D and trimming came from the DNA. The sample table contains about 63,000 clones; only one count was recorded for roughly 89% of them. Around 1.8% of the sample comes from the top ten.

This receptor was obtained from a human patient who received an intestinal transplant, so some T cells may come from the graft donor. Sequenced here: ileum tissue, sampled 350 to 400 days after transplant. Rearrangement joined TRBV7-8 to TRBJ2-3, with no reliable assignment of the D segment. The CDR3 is CASSLMGSDTQYF. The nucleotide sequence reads TGTGCCAGCAGCTTAATGGGGTCAGATACGCAGTATTTT.